This TCR beta chain was recorded in a study of blood T cells in healthy people across ages. The authors ran a second PCR of 7 to 11 cycles using a sample-barcoded 5' primer and a J-beta primer mix. One entry per CDR3 protein results from TCRdb running MiXCR on the 5' RACE reads. The table shows a few hundred thousand distinct CDR3 sequences, with about 26% occurring only once. The ends lost 1 base at V and 1 base at J; junction bases unmatched: 4. This CDR3 is built from 16 residues. This clonotype was found a few times. This same sample was also part of a study on T cells of mothers and their children.

This rearrangement joins TRBV12-3 or TRBV12-4 to TRBJ1-5; 7 bases line up with TRBD1. The specimen was blood. This TCR was sampled from a boy younger than 10 in good health. The CDR3 sequence is CASSLVGGVSNQPQHF. The CDR3 region has the DNA TGTGCCAGCAGTTTAGTAGGGGGCGTAAGCAATCAGCCCCAGCATTTT.